This T cell receptor beta chain was sequenced during a study of T cell changes during pregnancy in multiple sclerosis. This CDR3 has 13 residues. Trimming cost V 2 bases and J 1 base, with 5 bases left between them. Germline assignment: CDR1 SGHTA and CDR2 FQGTGA. Generated by immunoSEQ multiplex PCR, the TCRdb table keeps only in-frame clones and is missing some. This sample has some 77,000 clones; around 90% occur once, and the top ten carry roughly 0.21%. The chain couples TRBV7-3 to TRBJ2-5, with D unresolved. The sequence was collected from a female donor with multiple sclerosis, enrolled in a pregnancy study. Sequencing was performed on CD4+ T cells from peripheral blood mononuclear cells, taken before pregnancy. The CDR3 region is CASSLGGQETQYF. In DNA form, the CDR3 reads TGTGCCAGCAGCTTAGGCGGCCAAGAGACCCAGTACTTC.